The clone carrying this T cell receptor (beta chain) showed up many times. The data are from a study of blood T cells in healthy people across ages. Next came a second PCR, run for about 7 to 12 cycles, which used a sample-barcoded 5' primer along with a J-beta primer mix. Via MiXCR, TCRdb re-called the 5' RACE reads, giving one row per CDR3 protein. The sample has 630,000 or so distinct CDR3 sequences; about 30% are singletons. Researchers isolated at least 7 million PBMCs per sample. This receptor was identified in a woman at least 80 years old in good health. The sample taken for sequencing was blood.

The CDR3 reads CASSPLTPGLAWRTQYF. DNA of the CDR3: TGTGCCAGCAGCCCCCTAACTCCGGGACTAGCTTGGCGTACGCAGTATTTT. This sequence joins TRBV5-6 and TRBJ2-3; 9 bases are shared with TRBD2. There are 17 residues in the CDR3. V lost 4 bases, J lost 8 bases, and 17 bases stayed unmatched. The V gene's germline CDR1 is SGHDT and CDR2 YYEEEE.